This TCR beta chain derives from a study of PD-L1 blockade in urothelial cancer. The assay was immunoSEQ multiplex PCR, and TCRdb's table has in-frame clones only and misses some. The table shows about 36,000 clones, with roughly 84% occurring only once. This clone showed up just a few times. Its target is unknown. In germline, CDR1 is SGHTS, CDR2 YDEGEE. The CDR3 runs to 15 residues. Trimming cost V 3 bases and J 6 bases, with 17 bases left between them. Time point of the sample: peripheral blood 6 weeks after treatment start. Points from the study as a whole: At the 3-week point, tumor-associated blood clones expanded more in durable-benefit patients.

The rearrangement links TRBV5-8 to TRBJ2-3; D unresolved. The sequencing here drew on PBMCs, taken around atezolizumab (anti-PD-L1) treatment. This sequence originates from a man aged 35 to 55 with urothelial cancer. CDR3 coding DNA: TGTGCCAGCAGCTCCGTGCGTTCGTTTGCGGATACGCAGTATTTT. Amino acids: CASSSVRSFADTQYF.